This record looks at one TCR beta chain sequence and its context. Its antigen is as yet unknown. Every bit of the isolated RNA underwent reverse transcription, so sequencing read expressed TCRB transcripts. Sequencing was performed with immunoSEQ multiplex PCR; in TCRdb, only in-frame clones are kept and a portion is missing. The sample lists nearly 350,000 clones; over 7% were seen once. This sample is drawn from a study of beta chain features in type 1 diabetes. Whole-study findings and limits: Shortening that was moderate but significant affected the TCRB CDR3s of Type 1 diabetes patients in all four CD4+ subsets.

The sequencing input was central memory CD4+ T cells from blood. This TCR derives from a man aged 30-40 years with type 1 diabetes.

The CDR3 loop reads CAASRGSYEQYF. The CDR3 coding sequence is TGTGCCGCATCCCGGGGCTCCTACGAGCAGTACTTC. This chain links TRBV30 with TRBJ2-7; D may be TRBD2 (5 bases). Trimming shortened V by 8 bases and J by 0 bases, and 11 bases separated the two germline ends. Per the germline V gene, CDR1 is GTSNPN and CDR2 is SVGIG (reference sequence). The CDR3 has 12 residues.